The 31 T cell receptor beta chains reported below all come from one sample, sequenced in a study of shared clonotypes between healthy human individuals. The naive CD8 subset, CD45RO-negative cells positively selected for CCR7, excluded terminally differentiated effector memory CD45RA+ cells. Repertoires were generated with immunoSEQ multiplex PCR, while TCRdb's copy carries only in-frame clones and drops some. The repertoire includes 800,000 to 950,000 clones, 96% of them detected once, and approximately 0.2% sits in the top ten. The sequencing input was naive CD8+ T cells sorted from blood. The receptors shown here come from a man aged 30-40 years in good health.

The gene calls are TRBV5-1 and TRBJ2-5; possibly TRBD2 for D (5 bases). Trimming removed 4 bases at V and 1 base at J, with 17 bases between. The CDR3 consists of 16 residues. Germline CDR1 is SGHRS and CDR2 is YFSETQ. The CDR3 DNA sequence: TGCGCCAGCAGCCCGCGAAGGCGGGCCATCCAAGAGACCCAGTACTTC. This translates into CASSPRRRAIQETQYF.

The chain joins TRBV4-1 to TRBJ2-7; D is perhaps TRBD1 or TRBD2 (5 bases each). V lost 0 bases and J lost 5, with 14 bases in between. Germline assignment: CDR1 MGHRA and CDR2 YSYEKL. The CDR3 sequence is 15 residues long. The CDR3: CASSQENTGADEQYF. CDR3 sequence (DNA): TGCGCCAGCAGCCAAGAGAATACCGGGGCCGACGAGCAGTACTTC.

CDR3 sequence (DNA): TGCGCCAGCAGCTTTCCAGGGCAGGGAGGCTCCTACAATGAGCAGTTCTTC. Its translation: CASSFPGQGGSYNEQFF. This chain uses TRBV5-1 with TRBJ2-1; the D gene is possibly TRBD2 (6 bases). This CDR3 comprises 17 residues. From germline, CDR1 is SGHRS and CDR2 YFSETQ. V was shortened by 2 bases and J by 0 bases, with 15 bases between the two germline ends.

This chain joins TRBV4-1 and TRBJ1-4; D is ambiguous. Per the germline V gene, CDR1 is MGHRA and CDR2 is YSYEKL. Trimming removed 0 bases at V and 4 bases at J, with 12 bases between. The CDR3 contains 16 residues. The CDR3 DNA sequence: TGCGCCAGCAGCCAAGATACCGAGGGCGTTAATGAAAAACTGTTTTTT. Translating it yields CASSQDTEGVNEKLFF.

With respect to this clone: At one end, the junction sequence differs from germline, possibly due to a read error. V and J are TRBV4-3 and TRBJ2-7; D possibly corresponds to TRBD2 (6 bases). Germline CDR1 reads LGHNA; CDR2 reads YSLEER. The CDR3 totals 15 residues. The CDR3 protein is CASSQDSASAGTRRF. The CDR3 bases are TGCGCCAGCAGCCAAGATAGTGCCTCCGCGGGAACTCGTCGTTTC.

The gene calls are TRBV5-4 and TRBJ2-4; 10 bases are a match to TRBD1. The CDR3 covers 15 residues. Germline assignment: CDR1 SGHNT and CDR2 YYREEE (reference sequence). The trim removed 2 bases at V and 5 bases at J, leaving 4 bases unmatched. CDR3 loop: CASSFHGTGENIQYF. The CDR3 DNA reads as TGTGCCAGCAGCTTTCATGGGACAGGGGAAAACATTCAGTACTTC.

The gene calls are TRBV4-3 and TRBJ2-3; TRBD2 might be the D (6 bases). CDR3 length: 14 residues. The germline V and J ends were trimmed by 1 base and 3 bases, with 8 bases remaining between them. From germline, CDR1 is LGHNA and CDR2 YSLEER. CDR3 sequence: CASSQGAGTDTQYF. As DNA, the CDR3 is TGCGCCAGCAGCCAAGGGGCGGGAACAGATACGCAGTATTTT.

The J gene is TRBJ2-1, the V gene TRBV30; 7 bases line up with TRBD1. The germline gives CDR1 GTSNPN, CDR2 SVGIG (reference sequence). J was trimmed by 6 bases and V by 5 bases; bases with no gene match: 4. The CDR3 totals 12 residues. CDR3 sequence reads: CAWAPGGNEQFF. The CDR3 bases are TGTGCCTGGGCGCCAGGGGGCAATGAGCAGTTCTTC. Drawing the rest from reference TRBV30 and TRBJ2-1, the complete variable domain is SQTIHQWPATLVQPVGSPLSLECTVEGTSNPNLYWYRQAAGRGLQLLFYSVGIGQISSEVPQNLSASRPQDRQFILSSKKLLLSDSGFYLCAWAPGGNEQFFGPGTRLTVL.

The J gene is TRBJ2-1, the V gene TRBV27; 10 bases map to TRBD2. After removal of 1 base from V and 8 bases from J, the junction contained 5 bases not matched to a gene. The CDR3 is made up of 15 amino acids. Germline loops: CDR1 MNHEY, CDR2 SMNVEV (reference sequence). Here the CDR3 DNA reads TGTGCCAGCAGTTTATTGGCTAGCGGGAGACATGAGCAGTTCTTC. It is translated as CASSLLASGRHEQFF.

This clone has a single count. The sample carries other DNA sequences with the same CDR3. This chain joins TRBV6-5 and TRBJ2-2, with 7 positions matching TRBD1. CDR1 and CDR2 from the germline V gene are MNHEY and SVGAGI. This CDR3 contains 13 residues. The J segment lost 6 bases and the V segment lost 4 bases, leaving 2 bases of the junction unmatched. The CDR3 region is CASSFTGAGELFF. CDR3 DNA: TGTGCCAGCAGTTTCACAGGGGCCGGGGAGCTGTTTTTT.

The V gene is TRBV6-1, the J gene TRBJ1-5; D call uncertain. The CDR3 extends over 16 amino acids. Germline V lookup: CDR1 MNHNS, CDR2 SASEGT. Trimming shortened V by 3 bases and J by 2 bases, and 14 bases separated the two germline ends. CDR3 protein: CASSEYPQAGNQPQHF. The DNA for the CDR3 is TGTGCCAGCAGTGAGTACCCCCAGGCAGGCAATCAGCCCCAGCATTTT.

The rearrangement links TRBV2 to TRBJ2-1; TRBD2 agrees at 14 bases. Losses at the gene ends were 6 bases for V and 4 bases for J; bases not matched to a gene: 2. The CDR3 is 15 residues long. Germline CDR1 is SNHLY and CDR2 is FYNNEI. CDR3 nucleotides: TGTGCCAGCAGCCGACTAGCGGGAGGGTACAATGAGCAGTTCTTC. This gives the protein CASSRLAGGYNEQFF.

The chain recombines TRBV18 with TRBJ1-2; D is unclear. Germline V gives CDR1 KGHSH, CDR2 LQKENI. The CDR3 runs to 15 residues. The V end lost 0 bases, the J end lost 5 bases, and 13 bases lay between the germline ends. This chain's CDR3 is CASSPPRPAAYGYTF. In DNA form, the CDR3 reads TGTGCCAGCTCACCACCCCGTCCAGCCGCTTATGGCTACACCTTC.

The chain couples TRBV6-5 to TRBJ2-1, with 8 bases identical to TRBD2. This CDR3 has 16 residues. Trimming removed 3 bases from V and 4 bases from J; junction bases left unmatched: 8. CDR1 is MNHEY and CDR2 is SVGAGI in the germline V gene. The CDR3 region is CASSYQSGSQYNEQFF. The CDR3 DNA is TGTGCCAGCAGTTATCAAAGCGGGAGCCAATACAATGAGCAGTTCTTC.

In regard to this clone: This specimen includes other DNA sequences encoding the same CDR3. The chain has TRBV7-6 and TRBJ2-3; no reliable D call. Germline loops: CDR1 SGHVS, CDR2 FNYEAQ. The V and J ends lost 1 base and 5 bases respectively, with 7 bases between them. The CDR3 loop spans 13 amino acids. The CDR3 region is CASSLGSLDTQYF. CDR3 bases: TGTGCCAGCAGCTTAGGTAGTTTAGATACGCAGTATTTT.

The J gene is TRBJ1-2, the V gene TRBV15, with 10 bases matching TRBD1. Germline CDR1 is LNHNV and CDR2 is YYDKDF (reference sequence). The CDR3 totals 14 residues. Trimming took 8 bases from V and 0 from J; bases not matched to a gene: 3. In nucleotides, the CDR3 is TGTGCCACCGCGGGACAGGGGTCTAACTATGGCTACACCTTC. Protein product: CATAGQGSNYGYTF.

This clone was observed a handful of times. The gene calls are TRBV4-1 and TRBJ1-5, with D possibly TRBD1 on 6 matching bases. The CDR3 runs 15 residues. V dropped 1 base and J dropped 5 bases, with 12 bases sitting between them. Germline V gene data show CDR1 as MGHRA and CDR2 as YSYEKL. The CDR3 DNA is TGCGCCAGCAGCCAAGTCCACAGGGATCATCAGCCCCAGCATTTT. Residues: CASSQVHRDHQPQHF.

This clone appeared once. The V and J genes are TRBV9 and TRBJ2-7; TRBD1 agrees at 7 bases. The V and J ends lost 3 bases and 1 base, in that order; junction bases with no gene match: 7. CDR3 size: 15 residues. Germline CDR1 SGDLS, CDR2 YYNGEE. The CDR3 DNA is TGTGCCAGCAGCGCCGAGACAGGGCAATCCTACGAGCAGTACTTC. It is translated as CASSAETGQSYEQYF.

This sequence joins TRBV11-2 and TRBJ2-7; D is unresolved. Trimming shortened V by 5 bases and J by 6 bases, and 11 bases separated the two germline ends. This CDR3 contains 12 residues. Germline V gives CDR1 SGHAT, CDR2 FQNNGV. CDR3 protein: CASSPSISEQYF. CDR3 coding DNA: TGTGCCAGCAGCCCGTCGATATCCGAGCAGTACTTC.

For this clone: The junction departs from germline at one end; a sequencing error may be responsible. The CDR3 nucleotides read TGCGCCAGGCGGTATGTAGGATTT. Protein product: CARRYVGF. The genes are TRBV10-1 and TRBJ1-1; D remains unclear. The CDR3 covers 8 residues. From germline, CDR1 is WNHNN and CDR2 SYGVQD (reference sequence).

This clone appeared once. The rearrangement joins TRBV9 to TRBJ2-7; 7 bases line up with TRBD1. CDR1 and CDR2 from the germline V gene are SGDLS and YYNGEE. V shed 4 bases and J 2 bases; nucleotides not matched to a gene: 6. The CDR3 runs 14 residues. CDR3 loop: CASSSTGQTYEQYF. As DNA, the CDR3 is TGTGCCAGCAGCTCGACGGGACAGACCTACGAGCAGTACTTC.

The chain recombines TRBV30 with TRBJ2-7; a possible D gene is TRBD1 (5 bases). V was trimmed by 4 bases and J by 5 bases, leaving 12 bases between them. Germline CDR1 reads GTSNPN; CDR2 reads SVGIG (reference sequence). The CDR3 sequence is 12 residues long. The CDR3 region is CAWKGNSDEQYF. The CDR3 coding sequence is TGTGCCTGGAAGGGGAACTCGGACGAGCAGTACTTC.

The J gene is TRBJ2-2, the V gene TRBV28; 10 positions match TRBD1. The CDR3 is made up of 23 amino acids. The ends lost 4 bases at V and 0 bases at J; junction bases unmatched: 23. In germline, CDR1 is MDHEN, CDR2 SYDVKM. CDR3 coding DNA: TGTGCCAGCAGTTCTTGGGACAGGGGCCGAAGGCTAGCGGAGACCGCGAACACCGGGGAGCTGTTTTTT. It translates to CASSSWDRGRRLAETANTGELFF.

In DNA form, the CDR3 reads TGTGCCAGCAGCTTAGCGTACGATCAGCCCCAGCATTTT. It yields the protein CASSLAYDQPQHF. V and J are TRBV7-9 and TRBJ1-5; D remains ambiguous. V lost 0 bases and J 5 bases, leaving 5 bases between the germline ends. This CDR3 contains 13 residues. Germline V CDR1 and CDR2: SEHNR, FQNEAQ (reference sequence). Using reference TRBV7-9 and TRBJ1-5 for the parts outside the CDR3, the full variable domain is DTGVSQNPRHKITKRGQNVTFRCDPISEHNRLYWYRQTLGQGPEFLTYFQNEAQLEKSRLLSDRFSAERPKGSFSTLEIQRTEQGDSAMYLCASSLAYDQPQHFGDGTRLSIL.

The rearrangement joins TRBV6-1 to TRBJ2-7; 7 nucleotides align to TRBD1. CDR3 length: 14 residues. The V segment lost 8 bases and the J segment 4 bases; nucleotides outside the gene matches: 11. Germline V CDR1 and CDR2: MNHNS, SASEGT. Here the CDR3 reads CASSGGYTWYEQYF. DNA for the CDR3: TGTGCCAGCTCAGGGGGATACACGTGGTACGAGCAGTACTTC.

J is TRBJ2-1 and V is TRBV15; tentatively, D is TRBD1 or TRBD2 (7 bases each). V dropped 2 bases and J dropped 7 bases, with 12 bases sitting between them. CDR3 size: 14 residues. From germline, CDR1 is LNHNV and CDR2 YYDKDF (reference sequence). In DNA, the CDR3 is TGTGCCACCAGCAGATTCAGGGGGGGAAATGAGCAGTTCTTC. Translating gives CATSRFRGGNEQFF.

The chain joins TRBV7-9 to TRBJ2-7; no clear D. V was pared by 4 bases and J by 6 bases, with 13 bases between. Germline lookup yields CDR1 SEHNR and CDR2 FQNEAQ (reference sequence). The CDR3 is made up of 13 amino acids. The CDR3: CASSWPLTSEQYF. DNA of the CDR3: TGTGCCAGCAGCTGGCCCCTTACAAGCGAGCAGTACTTC. The full variable domain, with the rest looked up from reference TRBV7-9 and TRBJ2-7, is DTGVSQNPRHKITKRGQNVTFRCDPISEHNRLYWYRQTLGQGPEFLTYFQNEAQLEKSRLLSDRFSAERPKGSFSTLEIQRTEQGDSAMYLCASSWPLTSEQYFGPGTRLTVT.

The chain couples TRBV11-3 to TRBJ2-3; the D gene could be TRBD1 or TRBD2 (5 bases each). Trimming stripped 4 bases from V and 4 bases from J, with 21 bases between. The CDR3 extends over 17 amino acids. Per germline, CDR1 SGHNT and CDR2 YENEEA. CDR3 amino acids: CASSSNGADREADTQYF. Written as DNA, the CDR3 is TGTGCCAGCAGCTCTAACGGGGCGGATCGTGAGGCAGATACGCAGTATTTT. Based on the CDR3 plus reference TRBV11-3 and TRBJ2-3, the full variable domain is EAGVVQSPRYKIIEKKQPVAFWCNPISGHNTLYWYLQNLGQGPELLIRYENEEAVDDSQLPKDRFSAERLKGVDSTLKIQPAELGDSAVYLCASSSNGADREADTQYFGPGTRLTVL.

V and J are TRBV5-1 and TRBJ2-1; D gene unclear. CDR3 length: 11 residues. Germline loops: CDR1 SGHRS, CDR2 YFSETQ. V was shortened by 4 bases and J by 3 bases, with 2 bases between the two germline ends. The CDR3 loop reads CASSNYNEQFF. The CDR3 DNA reads as TGCGCCAGCAGCAACTACAATGAGCAGTTCTTC.

The chain couples TRBV9 to TRBJ2-1; D perhaps matches TRBD1 (6 bases). The CDR3 covers 17 residues. Trimming shortened V by 1 base and J by 3 bases, and 17 bases separated the two germline ends. Germline V CDR1 and CDR2: SGDLS, YYNGEE. The CDR3 nucleotides read TGTGCCAGCAGCGTAACGACAGGCGAATCCTACTACAATGAGCAGTTCTTC. This codes for CASSVTTGESYYNEQFF.

The chain links TRBV4-1 to TRBJ2-7; no reliable D call. V was clipped by 2 bases and J by 6 bases, with 11 bases between them. Germline values: CDR1 MGHRA, CDR2 YSYEKL. CDR3 length: 13 residues. This CDR3 reads CASSQNLLGEQYF. DNA of the CDR3: TGCGCCAGCAGCCAAAACTTATTAGGCGAGCAGTACTTC.